These 15 T cell receptor beta chains originate from one sample sequenced in a study of blood T cell repertoires in COVID-19. The protocol was immunoSEQ multiplex PCR, while the TCRdb copy is restricted to in-frame clones and leaves out a portion. The data hold more than 250,000 clones, with around 87% observed a single time. The sequenced material came from peripheral blood. These receptors were taken from a man between 18 and 35 years old with active or convalescent COVID-19.

The chain recombines TRBV28 with TRBJ2-3, with TRBD2 identical over 16 bases. The trim removed 3 bases at V and 10 bases at J, leaving 4 bases unmatched. The germline CDR1 and CDR2 sequences are MDHEN and SYDVKM. The CDR3 consists of 15 residues. The CDR3 DNA sequence: TGTGCCAGCAGTTTGGGGACTAGCGGGAGGGCCCCGCAGTATTTT. Translation: CASSLGTSGRAPQYF.

The V gene is TRBV11-2, the J gene TRBJ2-1; TRBD2 is a possible D gene (5 bases). In germline, CDR1 is SGHAT, CDR2 FQNNGV. Trimming took 11 bases from V and 0 from J, leaving 26 bases between them. The CDR3 runs 18 residues. The CDR3 sequence: CAADIGVSGRSSYNEQFF. In DNA, the CDR3 is TGTGCCGCCGACATCGGGGTTTCTGGGAGAAGCTCCTACAATGAGCAGTTCTTC.

This chain uses TRBV10-3 with TRBJ2-1; 14 bases are a match to TRBD2. CDR1 and CDR2 (germline): ENHRY, SYGVKD. The V gene end was trimmed by 4 bases and the J gene end by 8 bases; junction bases not matched to a gene: 4. The CDR3 length is 15 residues. The CDR3 coding sequence is TGTGCCATCAGTGGACTAGCGGGAGGGCCTGATGAGCAGTTCTTC. Amino acids: CAISGLAGGPDEQFF.

V is TRBV6-6 and J is TRBJ2-1; 13 bases line up with TRBD2. The J segment lost 5 bases and the V segment lost 8 bases, leaving 6 bases of the junction unmatched. This CDR3 comprises 15 residues. Germline V CDR1 and CDR2: MNHNY, SVGAGI (reference sequence). CDR3 sequence: CASDTSGGGNNEQFF. The CDR3 DNA reads TGTGCCAGCGACACTAGCGGGGGGGGAAACAATGAGCAGTTCTTC.

The V and J genes are TRBV24-1 and TRBJ2-5, with 7 bases fitting TRBD1. Germline CDR1 is KGHDR and CDR2 is SFDVKD. The CDR3 loop spans 13 amino acids. With 9 bases clipped from V and 4 bases from J, the junction kept 7 bases outside the gene matches. The CDR3 loop reads CATREGGGETQYF. The CDR3 nucleotides read TGTGCCACCCGGGAAGGGGGCGGAGAGACCCAGTACTTC.

This chain joins TRBV5-1 and TRBJ2-7, with TRBD1 identical over 7 bases. The CDR3 runs 15 residues. Germline CDR1 SGHRS, CDR2 YFSETQ. The ends lost 2 bases at V and 3 bases at J; junction bases unmatched: 8. The CDR3 sequence: CASSFGDRDGYEQYF. Written as DNA, the CDR3 is TGCGCCAGCAGCTTTGGCGACAGGGATGGCTACGAGCAGTACTTC.

The chain is built from TRBV6-5 and TRBJ1-1; TRBD1 is a possible D gene (5 bases). CDR1 and CDR2 (germline): MNHEY, SVGAGI. The CDR3 is 14 residues long. V shed 8 bases and J shed 6 bases, with 19 bases lying between them. CDR3 nucleotides: TGTGCCAGCGTAAAAGAAACTTGGGGGGCTGAAGCTTTCTTT. This translates into CASVKETWGAEAFF.

The rearrangement uses TRBV18 and TRBJ1-4; 8 nucleotides line up with TRBD1. There are 13 residues in the CDR3. J gave up 5 bases and V 8 bases, and 4 bases lay outside the gene matches. The germline V gene encodes CDR1 KGHSH and CDR2 LQKENI. The CDR3 loop reads CASQGQGNEKLFF. In DNA, the CDR3 is TGTGCCAGCCAAGGACAGGGAAATGAAAAACTGTTTTTT.

This chain links TRBV20-1 with TRBJ2-1; perhaps TRBD2 as D (6 bases). Trimming stripped 3 bases from V and 8 bases from J, with 17 bases between. CDR1 DFQATT and CDR2 SNEGSKA come from the germline V gene (reference sequence). CDR3 length equals 14 residues. CDR3 DNA: TGCAGTGCTAGTAGCGGTAACTATGGCGATGAGCAGTTCTTC. It specifies CSASSGNYGDEQFF.

CDR3 nucleotides: TGCGCCAGCAGCTTGGGGCCTCTGAACACTGAAGCTTTCTTT. Its translation is CASSLGPLNTEAFF. The rearrangement joins TRBV5-1 to TRBJ1-1, with D hard to call. CDR3 length: 14 residues. Germline CDR1 and CDR2: SGHRS and YFSETQ. Between the trimmed V and J ends, which lost 0 bases and 0 bases, there was a span of 6 bases.

This chain connects TRBV5-1 to TRBJ1-1, with 9 nucleotides matching TRBD1. This CDR3 is built from 17 residues. Per the germline V gene, CDR1 is SGHRS and CDR2 is YFSETQ. Losses at the gene ends were 4 bases for V and 3 bases for J; bases not matched to a gene: 13. As DNA, the CDR3 is TGCGCCAGCAGCCCAAGCGACAGGGGGGTAGGTGACACTGAAGCTTTCTTT. This translates into CASSPSDRGVGDTEAFF.

The CDR3 nucleotides read TGTGCCAGCAGCTTAGAAGTCGTAGGGACAGGGGGTACCGGGGAGCTGTTTTTT. It codes for CASSLEVVGTGGTGELFF. The V call is TRBV7-9, the J call TRBJ2-2, with TRBD1 matching over 11 bases. The CDR3 is 18 amino acids. Germline loops: CDR1 SEHNR, CDR2 FQNEAQ (reference sequence). The V and J ends lost 1 base and 5 bases, in that order; junction bases with no gene match: 9.

V usage is TRBV27 and J usage is TRBJ2-6, with D perhaps matching TRBD2 (5 bases). Trimming shortened V by 6 bases and J by 3 bases, and 15 bases separated the two germline ends. There are 16 residues in the CDR3. Germline V lookup: CDR1 MNHEY, CDR2 SMNVEV (reference sequence). As DNA, the CDR3 is TGTGCCAGCAGCCCCGGGCGGGTTGGTGGGGCCAACGTCCTGACTTTC. Translation: CASSPGRVGGANVLTF.

The CDR3 is CASSLVAGNTIYF. CDR3 nucleotide sequence: TGCGCCAGCAGCTTGGTTGCGGGAAACACCATATATTTT. The rearrangement links TRBV5-1 to TRBJ1-3; D is unclear. The CDR3 totals 13 residues. The V gene's germline CDR1 is SGHRS and CDR2 YFSETQ. Trimming shortened V by 0 bases and J by 4 bases, and 5 bases separated the two germline ends.

Details on this clone: A read error may account for a junction end that differs from germline. V usage is TRBV7-7 and J usage is TRBJ2-7; 7 bases line up with TRBD2. CDR3 length: 15 amino acids. Germline V gene data show CDR1 as SSHAT and CDR2 as FNYEAQ (reference sequence). The CDR3 spells CASSLASGTTYEQYF. The CDR3 coding sequence is TGTGCTAGCAGCTTAGCGTCAGGGACTACCTACGAGCAGTACTTC.